This TCR beta chain was recovered during a study of monozygotic twins with inflammatory bowel disease. Study-wide points: The authors found no support for a single strong IBD-associated signal or clonotype. Clonotype overlap with others was lower in IBD patients than in healthy twins, a difference that was greatest with disease activity. IBD patients showed reduced TCRbeta diversity (inverse Simpson) versus healthy co-twins.

The CDR3 extends over 15 amino acids. Germline lookup yields CDR1 LGHNA and CDR2 YNFKEQ. TCRdb reprocessed the 5' RACE reads, with one entry per CDR3 protein and no DNA. Its clone listing holds approximately 300,000 distinct CDR3 sequences. Concerning this clonotype itself: Its matching antigen is unknown.

The sample taken for sequencing was blood. The chain joins TRBV4-2 to TRBJ1-1; the D call of TRBD1 rests on TCRdb alone, since no DNA is present to check it. This clonotype was obtained from a human donor with ulcerative colitis or Crohn's disease, or a healthy co-twin of an affected twin (not recorded which). The CDR3 protein is CASSPQGAGNTEAFF.